This record covers a single TCR beta chain. Its antigen is not identified. The table came from immunoSEQ multiplex PCR; TCRdb's copy has only in-frame clones and leaves some out. This table has around 110,000 clones, 85% to 95% appearing once. These data belong to a study of T cell responses to AZD1222 COVID-19 vaccine. Study-level points and caveats: Baseline seropositivity occurred in only six or seven AZD1222 recipients. The CD4 TCRs associated with vaccination extended across spike and predominated at 160-218 and 743-854. Donors were chiefly white British, with a greater number of females, and clonal diversity was perhaps underestimated.

V lost 5 bases and J lost 1, with 14 bases in between. CDR1 is LNHDA and CDR2 is SQIVND in the germline V gene (reference sequence). This CDR3 comprises 15 residues. This sample comprised peripheral blood, obtained 28 days after the second AZD1222 dose. This receptor was identified in an adult who received the AZD1222 COVID-19 vaccine. The genes are TRBV19 and TRBJ2-5; D is uncertain. The CDR3 is CASSRFVGSQETQYF. The CDR3 nucleotides read TGTGCCAGTAGTCGGTTCGTGGGATCCCAAGAGACCCAGTACTTC.